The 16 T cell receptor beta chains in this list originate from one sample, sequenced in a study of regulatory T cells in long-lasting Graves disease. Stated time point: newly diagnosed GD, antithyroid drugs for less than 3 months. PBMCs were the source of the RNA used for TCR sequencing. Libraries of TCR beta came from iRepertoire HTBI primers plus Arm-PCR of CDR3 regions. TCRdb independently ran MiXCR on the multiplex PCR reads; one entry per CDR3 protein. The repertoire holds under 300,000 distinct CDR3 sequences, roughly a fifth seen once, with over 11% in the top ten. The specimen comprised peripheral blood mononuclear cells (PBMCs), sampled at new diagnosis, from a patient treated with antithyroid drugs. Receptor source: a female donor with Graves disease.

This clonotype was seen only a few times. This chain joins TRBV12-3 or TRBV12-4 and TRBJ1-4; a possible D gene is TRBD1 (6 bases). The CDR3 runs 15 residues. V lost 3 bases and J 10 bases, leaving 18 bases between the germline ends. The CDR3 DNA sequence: TGTGCCAGCAGTTTTATCCGGGGAGCAGGGGTAAAACTGTTTTTT. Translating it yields CASSFIRGAGVKLFF.

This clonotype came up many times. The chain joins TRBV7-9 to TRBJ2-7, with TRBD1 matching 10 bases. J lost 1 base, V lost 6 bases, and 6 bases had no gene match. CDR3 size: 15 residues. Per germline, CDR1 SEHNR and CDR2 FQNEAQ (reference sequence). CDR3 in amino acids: CASRGTGEISYEQYF. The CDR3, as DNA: TGTGCCAGCAGGGGGACAGGGGAAATTTCCTACGAGCAGTACTTC. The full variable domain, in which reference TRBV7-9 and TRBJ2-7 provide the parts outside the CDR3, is DTGVSQNPRHKITKRGQNVTFRCDPISEHNRLYWYRQTLGQGPEFLTYFQNEAQLEKSRLLSDRFSAERPKGSFSTLEIQRTEQGDSAMYLCASRGTGEISYEQYFGPGTRLTVT.

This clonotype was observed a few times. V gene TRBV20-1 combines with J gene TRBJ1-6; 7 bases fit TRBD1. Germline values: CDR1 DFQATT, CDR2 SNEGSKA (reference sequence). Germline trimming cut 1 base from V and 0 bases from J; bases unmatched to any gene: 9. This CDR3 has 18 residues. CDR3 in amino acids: CSARGWGGQSSYNSPLHF. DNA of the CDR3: TGCAGTGCTAGAGGGTGGGGGGGACAGAGCTCCTATAATTCACCCCTCCACTTT.

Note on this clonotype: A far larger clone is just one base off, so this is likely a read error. CDR3 sequence reads: CSARDRTGEGQETQYF. In DNA form, the CDR3 reads TGCAGTGCTAGAGATCGAACGGGGGAGGGCCAAGAGACCCAGTACTTC. The rearrangement uses TRBV20-1 and TRBJ2-1; 7 bases fit TRBD2. The J call may be in error: the DNA end matches TRBJ2-5 better. The CDR3 spans 16 residues. CDR1 is DFQATT, CDR2 SNEGSKA, per germline (reference sequence).

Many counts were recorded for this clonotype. CDR3 region: CASSEFFGGYEQYF. The CDR3 nucleotides are TGTGCCAGCAGTGAATTTTTTGGGGGATACGAGCAGTACTTC. The rearrangement joins TRBV6-1 to TRBJ2-7; D may be TRBD1 or TRBD2 (5 bases each). Trimming pared 2 bases from V and 4 bases from J, leaving 12 bases between. The CDR3 sequence is 14 residues long. Germline V gives CDR1 MNHNS, CDR2 SASEGT.

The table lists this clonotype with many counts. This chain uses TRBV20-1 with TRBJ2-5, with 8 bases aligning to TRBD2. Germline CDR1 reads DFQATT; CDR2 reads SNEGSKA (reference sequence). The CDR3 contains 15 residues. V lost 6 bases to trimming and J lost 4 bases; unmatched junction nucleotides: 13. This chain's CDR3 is CSAVPGLERGETQYF. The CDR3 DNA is TGCAGTGCCGTACCGGGACTAGAGAGGGGAGAGACCCAGTACTTC.

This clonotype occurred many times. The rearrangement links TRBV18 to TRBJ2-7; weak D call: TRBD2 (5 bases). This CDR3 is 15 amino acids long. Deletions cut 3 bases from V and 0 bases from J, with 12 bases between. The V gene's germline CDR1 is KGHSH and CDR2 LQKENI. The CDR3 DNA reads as TGTGCCAGCTCACCCGAGACGGGGAGCTCCTACGAGCAGTACTTC. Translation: CASSPETGSSYEQYF.

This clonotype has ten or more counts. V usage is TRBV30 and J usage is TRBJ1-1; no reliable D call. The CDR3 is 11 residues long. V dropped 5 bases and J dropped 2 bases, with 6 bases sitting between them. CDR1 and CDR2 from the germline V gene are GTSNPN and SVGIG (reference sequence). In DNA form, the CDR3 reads TGTGCCTGGCACGGTAACACTGAAGCTTTCTTT. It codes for CAWHGNTEAFF.

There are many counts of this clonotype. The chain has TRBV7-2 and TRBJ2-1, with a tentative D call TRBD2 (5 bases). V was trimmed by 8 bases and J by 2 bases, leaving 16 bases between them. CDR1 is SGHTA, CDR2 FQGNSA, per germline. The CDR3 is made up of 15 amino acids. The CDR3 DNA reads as TGTGCCAGCCTACCACGAGCGAGGGCCTACAATGAGCAGTTCTTC. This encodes CASLPRARAYNEQFF. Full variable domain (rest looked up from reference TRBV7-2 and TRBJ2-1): GAGVSQSPSNKVTEKGKDVELRCDPISGHTALYWYRQSLGQGLEFLIYFQGNSAPDKSGLPSDRFSAERTGGSVSTLTIQRTQQEDSAVYLCASLPRARAYNEQFFGPGTRLTVL.

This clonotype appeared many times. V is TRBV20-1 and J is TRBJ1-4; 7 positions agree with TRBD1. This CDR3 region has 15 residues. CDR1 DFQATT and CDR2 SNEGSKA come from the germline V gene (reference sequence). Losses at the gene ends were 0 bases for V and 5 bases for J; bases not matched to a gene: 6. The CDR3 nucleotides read TGCAGTGCTAGAGATCCCGGGACAGTGAATGAAAAACTGTTTTTT. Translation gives CSARDPGTVNEKLFF.

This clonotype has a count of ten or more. CDR3 DNA: TGTGCCAGCAGTGACCGGGGGTTAGTAGATACGCAGTATTTT. Protein sequence: CASSDRGLVDTQYF. The V call is TRBV2, the J call TRBJ2-3; tentatively, D is TRBD2 (6 bases). V was clipped by 3 bases and J by 5 bases, with 12 bases between them. This CDR3 comprises 14 residues. From germline, CDR1 is SNHLY and CDR2 FYNNEI. The variable domain in full, completed from reference TRBV2 and TRBJ2-3, reads EPEVTQTPSHQVTQMGQEVILRCVPISNHLYFYWYRQILGQKVEFLVSFYNNEISEKSEIFDDQFSVERPDGSNFTLKIRSTKLEDSAMYFCASSDRGLVDTQYFGPGTRLTVL.

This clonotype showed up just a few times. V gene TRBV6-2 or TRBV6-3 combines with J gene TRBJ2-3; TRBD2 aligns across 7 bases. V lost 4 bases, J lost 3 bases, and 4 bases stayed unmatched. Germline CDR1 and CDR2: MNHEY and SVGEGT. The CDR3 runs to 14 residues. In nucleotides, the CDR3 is TGTGCCAGCAGTTGGGGGGGAGTTACAGATACGCAGTATTTT. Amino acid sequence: CASSWGGVTDTQYF.

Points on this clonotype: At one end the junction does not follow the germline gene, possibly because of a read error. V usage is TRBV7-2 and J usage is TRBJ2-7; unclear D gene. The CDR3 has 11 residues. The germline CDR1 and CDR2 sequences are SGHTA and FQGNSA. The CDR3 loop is CASSHSYKQYF. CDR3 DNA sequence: TGTGCCAGCAGCCACTCCTACAAGCAGTACTTC.

The CDR3, as DNA: TGTGCCAGCAGGGGACATCACTCTGGAAACACCATATATTTT. Protein product: CASRGHHSGNTIYF. The chain carries TRBV25-1 and TRBJ1-3; D perhaps matches TRBD1 (6 bases). Trimming left V 6 bases short and J 0 bases short, with 9 bases between. Germline V gene sequence: CDR1 MGHDK, CDR2 SYGVNS. This CDR3 region has 14 residues.

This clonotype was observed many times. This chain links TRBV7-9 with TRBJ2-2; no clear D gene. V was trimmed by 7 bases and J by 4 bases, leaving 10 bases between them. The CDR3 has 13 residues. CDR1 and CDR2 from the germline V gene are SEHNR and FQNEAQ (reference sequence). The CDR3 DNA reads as TGTGCCAGCACCCCCGGATCCACCGGGGAGCTGTTTTTT. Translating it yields CASTPGSTGELFF.

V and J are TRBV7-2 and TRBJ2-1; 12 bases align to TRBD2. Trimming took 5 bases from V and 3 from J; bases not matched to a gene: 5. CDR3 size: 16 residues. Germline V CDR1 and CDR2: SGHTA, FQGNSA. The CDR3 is CASSLGLAGIYNEQFF. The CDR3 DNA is TGTGCCAGCAGCCTCGGACTAGCGGGAATCTACAATGAGCAGTTCTTC. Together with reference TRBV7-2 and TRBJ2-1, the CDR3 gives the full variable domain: GAGVSQSPSNKVTEKGKDVELRCDPISGHTALYWYRQSLGQGLEFLIYFQGNSAPDKSGLPSDRFSAERTGGSVSTLTIQRTQQEDSAVYLCASSLGLAGIYNEQFFGPGTRLTVL.